The 25 T cell receptor beta chains listed next were all sequenced from one sample in a study of cytomegalovirus exposure and HLA in healthy donors. PCR primers comprised 60 Vbeta and 13 Jbeta primers. The data were produced by immunoSEQ multiplex PCR, yet TCRdb's version contains in-frame clones alone and is incomplete. The profile shows fewer than 150,000 clones, roughly 77% of them singletons. Material: PBMCs. The receptors here all came from a man aged 45 to 65 in good health and CMV-seropositive.

Remarks on this clone: One end of the junction is discordant with germline, which a read error may explain. The chain employs TRBV4-2 and TRBJ2-3, with 11 nucleotides matching TRBD2. The germline gives CDR1 LGHNA, CDR2 YNFKEQ. The CDR3 runs to 15 residues. CDR3: CASSQGGSGGAGLDF. CDR3 in DNA: TGTGCCAGCAGCCAAGGAGGTAGCGGGGGGGCGGGGTTAGATTTT.

This clone was observed a handful of times. V is TRBV27 and J is TRBJ1-5, with a possible D match to TRBD1 (5 bases). CDR3 length: 15 amino acids. Germline CDR1 and CDR2: MNHEY and SMNVEV (reference sequence). Trimming left V 6 bases short and J 2 bases short, with 14 bases between. CDR3 sequence: CASSPREGRNQPQHF. The DNA for the CDR3 is TGTGCCAGCAGCCCCAGGGAGGGGCGCAATCAGCCCCAGCATTTT.

The chain is built from TRBV6-6 and TRBJ2-2; D call uncertain. The V end lost 4 bases, the J end lost 7 bases, and 16 bases lay between the germline ends. CDR1 and CDR2 from the germline V gene are MNHNY and SVGAGI (reference sequence). This CDR3 spans 15 amino acids. CDR3 sequence reads: CASSWSAASNGELFF. CDR3 sequence (DNA): TGTGCCAGCAGTTGGAGCGCGGCTTCTAACGGGGAGCTGTTTTTT.

V gene TRBV10-3 combines with J gene TRBJ1-2; 7 nucleotides line up with TRBD1. The V gene end was trimmed by 4 bases and the J gene end by 7 bases; junction bases not matched to a gene: 9. The CDR3 length is 14 residues. The germline gives CDR1 ENHRY, CDR2 SYGVKD. For the CDR3, the DNA is TGTGCCATCAGTGCAAACTACGGGACAGCTGGCTACACCTTC. This gives the protein CAISANYGTAGYTF.

The chain uses TRBV7-9 and TRBJ1-5; D call uncertain. Trimming cost V 1 base and J 4 bases, with 5 bases left between them. This CDR3 comprises 13 residues. Germline V gene data show CDR1 as SEHNR and CDR2 as FQNEAQ (reference sequence). The CDR3 here is CASSLEENQPQHF. The DNA for the CDR3 is TGTGCCAGCAGCTTAGAGGAGAATCAGCCCCAGCATTTT.

This chain links TRBV30 with TRBJ1-4, with D maybe TRBD1 (5 bases). The V gene's germline CDR1 is GTSNPN and CDR2 SVGIG (reference sequence). The CDR3 loop spans 15 amino acids. The V gene lost 4 bases and the J gene lost 4 bases, with 16 bases spanning the gap. CDR3 nucleotides: TGTGCCTGGACCTTTCGAAAGGGGTTTAATGAAAAACTGTTTTTT. It yields the protein CAWTFRKGFNEKLFF.

V and J are TRBV5-1 and TRBJ1-1; 8 bases fit TRBD1. Germline V gene data show CDR1 as SGHRS and CDR2 as YFSETQ. The CDR3 totals 14 residues. Trimming at V came to 4 bases and at J to 8 bases, leaving 10 bases not matched to a gene. As DNA, the CDR3 is TGCGCCAGCAGCCCCTTGTGGACAGGGACAGAAGCTTTCTTT. This codes for CASSPLWTGTEAFF.

This clone was seen just once. The chain uses TRBV2 and TRBJ2-1, with 11 bases lining up with TRBD2. V was clipped by 9 bases and J by 2 bases; unmatched bases: 9. The CDR3 covers 16 residues. The germline V gene has CDR1 SNHLY and CDR2 FYNNEI. CDR3 region: CARTKGTSGTYNEQFF. CDR3 DNA: TGTGCCAGAACCAAAGGGACTAGCGGAACCTACAATGAGCAGTTCTTC. Looking up the rest from reference TRBV2 and TRBJ2-1 gives the full variable domain: EPEVTQTPSHQVTQMGQEVILRCVPISNHLYFYWYRQILGQKVEFLVSFYNNEISEKSEIFDDQFSVERPDGSNFTLKIRSTKLEDSAMYFCARTKGTSGTYNEQFFGPGTRLTVL.

There are a few counts of this clone. This chain uses TRBV2 with TRBJ1-2; 7 bases are a match to TRBD1. The CDR3 is 12 residues long. Trimming removed 10 bases from V and 2 bases from J; junction bases left unmatched: 4. The germline V gene has CDR1 SNHLY and CDR2 FYNNEI. CDR3: CATDRANYGYTF. The DNA for the CDR3 is TGTGCCACCGACAGGGCCAACTATGGCTACACCTTC.

The sample holds one count of this clone. The chain is built from TRBV2 and TRBJ1-5; TRBD1 might be the D (6 bases). The ends were cut back, 6 bases at V and 0 bases at J, with 12 bases in the middle. Germline values: CDR1 SNHLY, CDR2 FYNNEI. The CDR3 totals 15 residues. The CDR3: CASSSNRASNQPQHF. The DNA for the CDR3 is TGTGCCAGCAGCTCAAACAGGGCTAGCAATCAGCCCCAGCATTTT.

This clone came up a few times. The chain carries TRBV7-8 and TRBJ1-5, with a weak D call TRBD1 (6 bases). The V end was cut by 10 bases, the J end by 0 bases, with 22 bases between. The CDR3 sequence is 17 residues long. CDR1 is SGHVS, CDR2 FQNEAQ, per germline. CDR3 in DNA: TGTGCCACCATGCTCAGGGCAGGGGCATATAGCAATCAGCCCCAGCATTTT. It translates to CATMLRAGAYSNQPQHF.

This sequence joins TRBV28 and TRBJ1-2, with 7 bases matching TRBD1. Per the germline V gene, CDR1 is MDHEN and CDR2 is SYDVKM. V lost 5 bases, J lost 7 bases, and 10 bases stayed unmatched. The CDR3 spans 14 residues. Written as DNA, the CDR3 is TGTGCCAGCAGTGCACCGGGACAGTTAATTGGCTACACCTTC. Translation gives CASSAPGQLIGYTF.

This chain uses TRBV5-1 with TRBJ1-4, with no clear D. This CDR3 comprises 14 residues. V lost 0 bases to trimming and J lost 6 bases, with 9 bases between them. The germline CDR1 and CDR2 sequences are SGHRS and YFSETQ. In DNA form, the CDR3 reads TGCGCCAGCAGCTTGGCCGGGTTTGATGAAAAACTGTTTTTT. Encoded protein: CASSLAGFDEKLFF.

Worth noting for this clone: Sequence at one end of the junction differs from germline and may be a read error. The V call is TRBV2, the J call TRBJ1-1; maybe TRBD1 (5 bases). CDR3 length equals 12 residues. Germline V gene lookup returns CDR1 SNHLY and CDR2 FYNNEI. The CDR3 region has the DNA TGTGCCAGCAGGGGCAATGGCGCTGGGGCGTTATTT. As protein: CASRGNGAGALF.

The chain is built from TRBV5-1 and TRBJ2-3; D might be TRBD2 (6 bases). Trimming took off 4 bases at V and 0 bases at J, with 12 bases between the two ends. Per the germline V gene, CDR1 is SGHRS and CDR2 is YFSETQ. This CDR3 is built from 15 residues. CDR3 nucleotide sequence: TGCGCCAGCAGCCCTGGGGGGACGAGCACAGATACGCAGTATTTT. Amino acid sequence: CASSPGGTSTDTQYF.

The rearrangement links TRBV6-5 to TRBJ1-4; 9 nucleotides line up with TRBD1. Germline CDR1 MNHEY, CDR2 SVGAGI. This CDR3 has 14 amino acids. V lost 11 bases and J lost 8; bases outside the gene matches: 12. The CDR3 protein is CAPGDRVPREKLFF. CDR3 DNA: TGTGCCCCCGGGGACAGGGTCCCCAGGGAAAAACTGTTTTTT.

This CDR3 is CASSVDSGGVHSGNTIYF. The DNA of the CDR3 is TGTGCCAGCAGCGTAGATAGTGGGGGGGTCCACTCTGGAAACACCATATATTTT. V gene TRBV9 combines with J gene TRBJ1-3; D is possibly TRBD1 (5 bases). The CDR3 consists of 18 residues. Per the germline V gene, CDR1 is SGDLS and CDR2 is YYNGEE. Trimming stripped 0 bases from V and 0 bases from J, with 16 bases between.

The CDR3 nucleotides read TGTGCCAGCAGCCGTTTGTCGGAGACCCAGTACTTC. Amino acid sequence: CASSRLSETQYF. The genes are TRBV5-6 and TRBJ2-5; D is unclear. Germline V gene lookup returns CDR1 SGHDT and CDR2 YYEEEE. The CDR3 totals 12 residues. Trimming took 4 bases from V and 5 from J, leaving 9 bases between them.

DNA of the CDR3: TGCGCCAGCAGCCCATCCCATGGGACTAGCGGCTACAATGAGCAGTTCTTC. Translating it yields CASSPSHGTSGYNEQFF. The V gene is TRBV4-3, the J gene TRBJ2-1, with 11 nucleotides matching TRBD2. The length of the CDR3 is 17 residues. The V segment lost 4 bases and the J segment 3 bases; nucleotides outside the gene matches: 8. Per germline, CDR1 LGHNA and CDR2 YSLEER.

This clone is a singleton in its sample. The chain has TRBV6-6 and TRBJ2-5; D could derive from TRBD1 or TRBD2 (5 bases each). Germline V gene sequence: CDR1 MNHNY, CDR2 SVGAGI (reference sequence). V was pared by 6 bases and J by 4 bases, with 12 bases between. This CDR3 region has 13 residues. Here the CDR3 reads CASRYGASETQYF. CDR3 nucleotide sequence: TGTGCCAGCAGGTACGGGGCCTCAGAGACCCAGTACTTC.

This clone was recorded only once. J is TRBJ2-2 and V is TRBV4-1; tentative D call: TRBD1 (7 bases). Germline V CDR1 and CDR2: MGHRA, YSYEKL. Deletions cut 4 bases from V and 2 bases from J, with 17 bases between. The CDR3 loop spans 17 amino acids. The CDR3 coding sequence is TGCGCCAGCAGCCCCCTAAGGCAGGGGGGAAACACCGGGGAGCTGTTTTTT. Its protein product is CASSPLRQGGNTGELFF.

The genes are TRBV7-6 and TRBJ1-1, with D unresolved. Trimming pared 5 bases from V and 0 bases from J, leaving 7 bases between. The CDR3 runs to 13 residues. Germline values: CDR1 SGHVS, CDR2 FNYEAQ. This CDR3 reads CASSRTVNTEAFF. For the CDR3, the DNA is TGTGCCAGCAGCCGTACGGTGAACACTGAAGCTTTCTTT.

This clone appeared once. The rearrangement uses TRBV10-3 and TRBJ1-2; 10 positions match TRBD1. This CDR3 has 17 residues. Per germline, CDR1 ENHRY and CDR2 SYGVKD. The junction had 14 bases not matched to a gene; V was cut back by 6 bases and J by 4 bases. The CDR3 region is CAISLPGQGLSGYGYTF. The CDR3 region has the DNA TGTGCCATCAGCCTTCCGGGACAGGGGCTCAGTGGCTATGGCTACACCTTC.

This clone was detected only a few times. This chain connects TRBV13 to TRBJ1-6, with 7 nucleotides matching TRBD1. CDR1 is PRHDT, CDR2 FYEKMQ, per germline (reference sequence). Trimming took 3 bases from V and 12 from J; bases not matched to a gene: 11. The CDR3 extends over 15 amino acids. CDR3 DNA: TGTGCCAGCAGCTTGGCAGGGGGTGTGAGCGGACCCCTCCACTTT. Residues: CASSLAGGVSGPLHF.

The chain is built from TRBV7-2 and TRBJ2-1; 10 bases agree with TRBD1. Germline trimming cut 3 bases from V and 7 bases from J; bases unmatched to any gene: 6. This CDR3 contains 15 residues. The V gene's germline CDR1 is SGHTA and CDR2 FQGNSA. The CDR3: CASSLNPGQGNEQFF. The CDR3 coding sequence is TGTGCCAGCAGCTTGAATCCGGGACAGGGGAATGAGCAGTTCTTC.